The 20 T cell receptor beta chains below all came from one sample that was sequenced in a study of beta chain features in type 1 diabetes. Isolated RNA was reverse transcribed in full, so expressed TCRB transcripts were sequenced. Assay used: immunoSEQ multiplex PCR; TCRdb lists only in-frame clones, some missing. In the table there are about 360,000 clones, roughly 12% of which are singletons. Sequencing used naive CD4+ T cells from blood. Receptors originate from a man younger than 35 in good health.

This clone has only a few counts. The chain links TRBV7-9 to TRBJ2-2; D is undetermined. V was cut by 5 bases and J by 2 bases, with 9 bases left in between. Germline CDR1 reads SEHNR; CDR2 reads FQNEAQ (reference sequence). CDR3 length: 14 amino acids. CDR3 bases: TGTGCCAGCAGCCCAAATACTAACACCGGGGAGCTGTTTTTT. This encodes CASSPNTNTGELFF.

This clone came up a few times. The rearrangement uses TRBV7-9 and TRBJ1-1; 10 nucleotides line up with TRBD1. The CDR3 totals 16 residues. Unmatched junction bases numbered 5, after V lost 1 base and J lost 3 bases. Germline CDR1 and CDR2: SEHNR and FQNEAQ (reference sequence). The CDR3 sequence: CASSLEFGQGDTEAFF. CDR3 in DNA: TGTGCCAGCAGCTTAGAATTCGGACAGGGGGACACTGAAGCTTTCTTT. Combining the CDR3 with reference TRBV7-9 and TRBJ1-1 gives the whole variable domain DTGVSQNPRHKITKRGQNVTFRCDPISEHNRLYWYRQTLGQGPEFLTYFQNEAQLEKSRLLSDRFSAERPKGSFSTLEIQRTEQGDSAMYLCASSLEFGQGDTEAFFGQGTRLTVV.

This clone occurred a few times. The chain links TRBV6-6 to TRBJ2-3, with 7 bases matching TRBD2. The CDR3 has 15 amino acids. Trimming cost V 0 bases and J 3 bases; bases outside gene matches: 3. Germline V gene lookup returns CDR1 MNHNY and CDR2 SVGAGI (reference sequence). CDR3 nucleotide sequence: TGTGCCAGCAGTTACTCCAGCGGGGATACAGATACGCAGTATTTT. Translation gives CASSYSSGDTDTQYF.

This clone was recorded a few times. V is TRBV7-9 and J is TRBJ2-1; a weak D match, TRBD2 (5 bases). Per germline, CDR1 SEHNR and CDR2 FQNEAQ (reference sequence). The CDR3 covers 15 residues. V shed 5 bases and J shed 4 bases, with 15 bases lying between them. The CDR3 loop is CASSPGGSLYNEQFF. As DNA, the CDR3 is TGTGCCAGCAGCCCCGGAGGTAGTCTTTACAATGAGCAGTTCTTC.

The chain recombines TRBV4-3 with TRBJ1-2; 9 nucleotides line up with TRBD1. From germline, CDR1 is LGHNA and CDR2 YSLEER. V lost 1 base to trimming and J lost 4 bases; unmatched junction nucleotides: 7. The CDR3 covers 16 residues. CDR3 in amino acids: CASSQALTGGPYGYTF. The DNA of the CDR3 is TGCGCCAGCAGCCAAGCCCTGACAGGGGGGCCCTATGGCTACACCTTC.

This clone was counted only a few times. The chain uses TRBV28 and TRBJ2-7; 8 nucleotides agree with TRBD1. This CDR3 is 12 amino acids long. Germline trimming cut 4 bases from V and 5 bases from J; bases unmatched to any gene: 1. Germline loops: CDR1 MDHEN, CDR2 SYDVKM. CDR3 bases: TGTGCCAGCAGTTCGGACAGGGACGAGCAGTACTTC. Its protein is CASSSDRDEQYF. The variable domain in full, completed from reference TRBV28 and TRBJ2-7, reads DVKVTQSSRYLVKRTGEKVFLECVQDMDHENMFWYRQDPGLGLRLIYFSYDVKMKEKGDIPEGYSVSREKKERFSLILESASTNQTSMYLCASSSDRDEQYFGPGTRLTVT.

Only a few counts were recorded for this clone. The J gene is TRBJ1-4, the V gene TRBV29-1; D is perhaps TRBD1 (5 bases). Per germline, CDR1 SQVTM and CDR2 ANQGSEA. The CDR3 consists of 14 residues. The ends were cut back, 6 bases at V and 1 base at J, with 12 bases in the middle. The CDR3 loop reads CSVVTVRTNEKLFF. CDR3 DNA: TGCAGCGTGGTGACAGTTAGAACTAATGAAAAACTGTTTTTT.

This clone was seen only a few times. The chain combines TRBV29-1 with TRBJ1-6; TRBD1 aligns across 8 bases. The CDR3 sequence is 13 residues long. Germline CDR1 and CDR2: SQVTM and ANQGSEA. Trimming at V came to 4 bases and at J to 6 bases, leaving 2 bases not matched to a gene. CDR3 region: CSVGQGANSPLHF. CDR3 coding DNA: TGCAGCGTTGGGCAGGGGGCTAATTCACCCCTCCACTTT.

The gene calls are TRBV11-2 and TRBJ2-7; no reliable D call. The CDR3 is 13 amino acids. Germline V gene sequence: CDR1 SGHAT, CDR2 FQNNGV. Trimming took 5 bases from V and 3 from J, leaving 11 bases between them. The CDR3 spells CASSADTFYEQYF. In DNA, the CDR3 is TGTGCCAGCAGCGCAGACACATTCTACGAGCAGTACTTC.

The chain joins TRBV6-1 to TRBJ1-3, with no clear D. The germline CDR1 and CDR2 sequences are MNHNS and SASEGT. The V and J ends lost 2 bases and 2 bases respectively, with 10 bases between them. The CDR3 extends over 15 amino acids. CDR3 DNA: TGTGCCAGCAGTGAAAATACAGTTACTGGAAACACCATATATTTT. This gives the protein CASSENTVTGNTIYF.

V usage is TRBV5-6 and J usage is TRBJ1-2, with 7 positions matching TRBD1. J lost 8 bases, V lost 1 base, and 11 bases had no gene match. The CDR3 sequence is 15 residues long. CDR1 is SGHDT, CDR2 YYEEEE, per germline. The CDR3 region is CASSLLVGGWGGYTF. The CDR3, as DNA: TGTGCCAGCAGCTTGTTGGTAGGGGGCTGGGGCGGCTACACCTTC.

The J gene is TRBJ2-3, the V gene TRBV7-2; D remains ambiguous. The CDR3 consists of 13 residues. Germline CDR1 and CDR2: SGHTA and FQGNSA. V was cut by 6 bases and J by 3 bases, with 10 bases left in between. The CDR3 is CASRSTVTDTQYF. The DNA of the CDR3 is TGTGCCAGCAGATCCACGGTTACAGATACGCAGTATTTT.

The rearrangement uses TRBV11-2 and TRBJ2-6; no definite D call. Deletions cut 3 bases from V and 3 bases from J, with 9 bases between. This CDR3 region has 15 residues. The germline V gene has CDR1 SGHAT and CDR2 FQNNGV. This CDR3 is CASSLLDRGANVLTF. The CDR3 DNA is TGTGCCAGCAGCTTGCTAGACCGTGGGGCCAACGTCCTGACTTTC.

As for this clone: The same CDR3 arises from other DNA sequences in this sample as well. The V gene is TRBV7-9, the J gene TRBJ2-1, with 8 positions matching TRBD2. This CDR3 contains 14 residues. V was pared by 1 base and J by 6 bases, with 2 bases of the junction left unmatched. The germline V gene has CDR1 SEHNR and CDR2 FQNEAQ (reference sequence). CDR3 DNA: TGTGCCAGCAGCTTAGGGCTAGCGGGCAATGAGCAGTTCTTC. It translates to CASSLGLAGNEQFF.

The rearrangement joins TRBV5-8 to TRBJ2-1; 7 nucleotides line up with TRBD2. The length of the CDR3 is 13 residues. Germline V gene sequence: CDR1 SGHTS, CDR2 YDEGEE. Trimming cost V 2 bases and J 5 bases; bases outside gene matches: 1. The CDR3 loop is CASSFSGDNEQFF. CDR3 nucleotides: TGTGCCAGCAGCTTCAGCGGGGACAATGAGCAGTTCTTC.

This sequence joins TRBV7-2 and TRBJ2-3; weak D call: TRBD2 (6 bases). Germline lookup yields CDR1 SGHTA and CDR2 FQGNSA. Trimming shortened V by 5 bases and J by 0 bases, and 15 bases separated the two germline ends. The length of the CDR3 is 16 residues. This chain's CDR3 is CASSRESAVSTDTQYF. CDR3 bases: TGTGCCAGCAGCCGGGAGTCAGCGGTTAGCACAGATACGCAGTATTTT. Variable domain in full (rest from reference TRBV7-2 and TRBJ2-3): GAGVSQSPSNKVTEKGKDVELRCDPISGHTALYWYRQSLGQGLEFLIYFQGNSAPDKSGLPSDRFSAERTGGSVSTLTIQRTQQEDSAVYLCASSRESAVSTDTQYFGPGTRLTVL.

This clone has a handful of counts. This CDR3 is CASTRTGQETQYF. In nucleotides, the CDR3 is TGTGCCAGCACTAGGACAGGGCAAGAGACCCAGTACTTC. The chain recombines TRBV6-5 with TRBJ2-5; 8 positions match TRBD1. J was trimmed by 2 bases and V by 7 bases; bases with no gene match: 3. Germline-derived CDR1 and CDR2 are MNHEY and SVGAGI. The CDR3 spans 13 residues.

The sample holds a few counts of this clone. The CDR3 is CAWTGLAGGVNNEQFF. The CDR3 DNA is TGTGCCTGGACTGGACTAGCGGGAGGGGTTAACAATGAGCAGTTCTTC. The rearrangement joins TRBV30 to TRBJ2-1; 15 bases agree with TRBD2. Germline assignment: CDR1 GTSNPN and CDR2 SVGIG (reference sequence). The CDR3 is made up of 16 amino acids. V gave up 4 bases and J gave up 5 bases; unmatched junction bases: 6.

The chain has TRBV4-3 and TRBJ1-4; D ambiguous. V was cut by 0 bases and J by 10 bases, with 9 bases left in between. The CDR3 is 13 residues long. Germline V lookup: CDR1 LGHNA, CDR2 YSLEER. The CDR3 sequence: CASSQDGRGKLFF. The DNA for the CDR3 is TGCGCCAGCAGCCAAGACGGCCGGGGAAAACTGTTTTTT.

The rearrangement links TRBV7-2 to TRBJ2-1; 7 bases map to TRBD2. The junction had 11 bases not matched to a gene; V was cut back by 1 base and J by 8 bases. This CDR3 contains 16 residues. Germline V lookup: CDR1 SGHTA, CDR2 FQGNSA. The CDR3 sequence: CASSLVAGASYDEQFF. The CDR3 DNA reads TGTGCCAGCAGCTTAGTGGCGGGAGCGAGTTACGATGAGCAGTTCTTC.